A selection of T cell receptor beta chains follows, all from one sample in a study of PD-1 blockade in classical Hodgkin lymphoma. TCRdb keeps only in-frame clones here, not all; method: immunoSEQ multiplex PCR. The sample has about 40,000 clones; 60% to 85% are singletons. This material consisted of peripheral blood mononuclear cells (PBMCs), taken at baseline. Receptor source: a human donor with classical Hodgkin lymphoma. Each CDR3 is given with its conserved first and last residue. D genes are given only for firm matches. Some rows mark clone size as missing; the rest say once, few, many or name a class of expanded clone.

V gene,clone size,CDR3 length,J gene,D gene,CDR3 DNA,CDR3 protein
TRBV9,-,12,TRBJ1-5,TRBD1,TGTGCCAGCAGCGCGGGGACAGGGTTCAAGCATTTT,CASSAGTGFKHF
TRBV6-5,-,13,TRBJ2-1,-,TGTGCCAGCAGTACCGCACTATACAATGAGCAGTTCTTC,CASSTALYNEQFF
TRBV5-1,few,14,TRBJ2-7,TRBD2,TGCGCCAGCAGCTTGGACGGGGGGGCCTACGAGCAGTACTTC,CASSLDGGAYEQYF
TRBV2,-,14,TRBJ2-7,TRBD2,TGTGCCAGCATCCCTAGCGGGAGGATCGACGAGCAGTACTTC,CASIPSGRIDEQYF
TRBV9,-,15,TRBJ2-5,TRBD1,TGTGCCAGCAGCGCCCGACAGGGGGCGGGAGAGACCCAGTACTTC,CASSARQGAGETQYF
TRBV19,-,12,TRBJ2-1,-,TGTGCCAGTAGTATTGGATCTAATGAGCAGTTCTTC,CASSIGSNEQFF
TRBV10-3,once,13,TRBJ1-2,-,TGTGCCATCACCGAGACGGGTTCCTATGGCTACACCTTC,CAITETGSYGYTF
TRBV7-2,few,14,TRBJ2-1,-,TGTGCCAGCAGCAGGGGAGACAGCTACAATGAGCAGTTCTTC,CASSRGDSYNEQFF
TRBV6-1,once,14,TRBJ1-2,-,TGTGCCAGCAGTGAAGCTCTACCGCTCTATGGCTACACCTTC,CASSEALPLYGYTF
TRBV5-1,-,20,TRBJ1-1,TRBD1,TGCGCCAGCAGCTTTTGGACAGGGGCGGTAGATCGGAACGGGGACACTGAAGCTTTCTTT,CASSFWTGAVDRNGDTEAFF
TRBV27,-,16,TRBJ1-5,TRBD1,TGTGCCAGCAGTTCAAGACAGGGGGCTAGTGATCAGCCCCAGCATTTT,CASSSRQGASDQPQHF
TRBV7-3,-,15,TRBJ2-3,-,TGTGCCAGCAGCTCGACAGGTTCTCTCCTGGATACGCAGTATTTT,CASSSTGSLLDTQYF
TRBV6-5,-,14,TRBJ1-4,TRBD1,TGTGCCAGCAGTTACGACGGGACAGCTGAAAAACTGTTTTTT,CASSYDGTAEKLFF
TRBV28,-,16,TRBJ2-7,-,TGTGCCAGCAGTTTTAAAGAAGGGGAATCCTTATACGAGCAGTACTTC,CASSFKEGESLYEQYF
TRBV6-6,-,16,TRBJ2-2,-,TGTGCCAGCAGTTACAATACGGGATTGAACACCGGGGAGCTGTTTTTT,CASSYNTGLNTGELFF
TRBV5-1,-,15,TRBJ2-5,-,TGCGCCAGCAGCTCCGGGACTCTGGGGAAAGAGACCCAGTACTTC,CASSSGTLGKETQYF
TRBV28,-,15,TRBJ2-2,TRBD1,TGTGCCAGCAGACAGACAGGGGGGGGCACCGGGGAGCTGTTTTTT,CASRQTGGGTGELFF
TRBV10-3,-,13,TRBJ2-7,TRBD2,TGTGCCATTTCCGGGACTAGCGGCTACGAGCAGTACTTC,CAISGTSGYEQYF
TRBV7-8,-,13,TRBJ2-1,-,TGTGCCAGCAGCTTAGTCAGGAGCAATGAGCAGTTCTTC,CASSLVRSNEQFF
TRBV7-2,few,16,TRBJ2-7,TRBD1,TGTGCCAGCAGCTTAGGAGGGACAGGGGAGTCCTACGAGCAGTACTTC,CASSLGGTGESYEQYF
TRBV7-8,once,13,TRBJ1-5,-,TGTGCCAGCAGCTTAGGGACAGTCAAGCCCCAGCATTTT,CASSLGTVKPQHF
TRBV7-9,-,15,TRBJ2-7,-,TGTGCCAGCAGCTTAGTCGCAGGGTTCCCTTACGAGCAGTACTTC,CASSLVAGFPYEQYF
TRBV7-2,medium-sized,12,TRBJ1-1,-,TGTGCCAGCTCGGAGGGGCATACTGAAGCTTTCTTT,CASSEGHTEAFF
TRBV7-3,-,19,TRBJ2-3,TRBD2,TGTGCCAGCAGCTTAAAAGCCCCTCTAGCGGGGGGTTACACAGATACGCAGTATTTT,CASSLKAPLAGGYTDTQYF
TRBV4-3,-,18,TRBJ2-7,-,TGCGCCAGCAGCCAATATGGGGATGGACAGGGCGGGGGGAACGAGCAGTACTTC,CASSQYGDGQGGGNEQYF
TRBV27,few,15,TRBJ2-5,TRBD1,TGTGCCAGCAGTTCTCCGGGACAGGGAGAAGAGACCCAGTACTTC,CASSSPGQGEETQYF
TRBV25-1,-,13,TRBJ2-3,-,TGTGCCAGCAGTGCCCGGGGTACAGATACGCAGTATTTT,CASSARGTDTQYF
TRBV6-6,-,13,TRBJ2-2,-,TGTGCCAGCAGTTACTATAACACCGGGGAGCTGTTTTTT,CASSYYNTGELFF
TRBV7-8,-,18,TRBJ2-1,TRBD2,TGTGCCAGCAGCTTAGTAGTAGGGCGGGGGGGCCTATACAATGAGCAGTTCTTC,CASSLVVGRGGLYNEQFF
TRBV28,-,13,TRBJ1-2,-,TGTGCCAGCAGTTTATTGGATATCTATGGCTACACCTTC,CASSLLDIYGYTF
TRBV7-9,once,12,TRBJ1-1,-,TGTGCCAGCAGCTTAGAGCAGGGTAAGGCTTTCTTT,CASSLEQGKAFF
TRBV9,once,15,TRBJ2-7,TRBD1,TGTGCCAGCAGCGAGGGGACAGGGTTCACCTACGAGCAGTACTTC,CASSEGTGFTYEQYF
TRBV6-6,once,15,TRBJ2-7,-,TGTGCCAGCAGTTACTCTGGCGGGTACTCCTACGAGCAGTACTTC,CASSYSGGYSYEQYF
TRBV5-1,few,16,TRBJ2-5,TRBD2,TGCGCCAGCAGCTTGGAGGTAGCGGGGGGAGTTGAGACCCAGTACTTC,CASSLEVAGGVETQYF
TRBV27,once,15,TRBJ2-6,TRBD1,TGTGCCAGTAAAACCGGGACAGGGGGGGCCAACGTCCTGACTTTC,CASKTGTGGANVLTF
TRBV10-3,-,15,TRBJ2-1,-,TGTGCCATCAGTGAGATGGGATTCTCCTACAATGAGCAGTTCTTC,CAISEMGFSYNEQFF
TRBV5-1,-,15,TRBJ2-5,TRBD1,TGCGCCAGCAGCCCCTATCGACAGGGTGCAGAGACCCAGTACTTC,CASSPYRQGAETQYF
TRBV20-1,-,11,TRBJ1-1,-,TGCAGTGCTAGAGATTCGGATGAGGCTTTCTTT,CSARDSDEAFF
TRBV28,-,13,TRBJ1-1,-,TGTGCCAGCAGTTTGGGTGTGAGAGGGGAAGCTTTCTTT,CASSLGVRGEAFF
TRBV11-2,-,17,TRBJ2-7,-,TGTGCCAGCAGCGGACAGACCGGGAACAGCCAACCTTACGAGCAGTACTTC,CASSGQTGNSQPYEQYF
TRBV9,few,16,TRBJ2-3,TRBD2,TGTGCCAGCAGCGGGTCAATAGCGGGAAGCACAGATACGCAGTATTTT,CASSGSIAGSTDTQYF
TRBV6-5,-,16,TRBJ1-2,-,TGTGCCAGCAGTTACTCGATCTTAGGTGACAACTATGGCTACACCTTC,CASSYSILGDNYGYTF
TRBV19,-,17,TRBJ2-1,TRBD2,TGTGCCAGTAGTATCCGTTGGACTAGCACCCTGAGTGATGAGCAGTTCTTC,CASSIRWTSTLSDEQFF
TRBV15,few,8,TRBJ1-2,-,TGTGCCACTGAGGACAAGGCCTTC,CATEDKAF
TRBV10-1,-,20,TRBJ2-5,TRBD1,TGCGCCAGCAGCCCCTTACCAGATTGTCCGGGCAGGGGGTTCCAAGAGACCCAGTACTTC,CASSPLPDCPGRGFQETQYF
TRBV28,-,15,TRBJ1-5,-,TGTGCCAGCAGACTCAGTGGTCAACTCAATCAGCCCCAGCATTTT,CASRLSGQLNQPQHF
TRBV5-1,-,14,TRBJ2-3,-,TGCGCCAGCAGCCTCCCAGGGCGCACAGATACGCAGTATTTT,CASSLPGRTDTQYF
TRBV9,-,17,TRBJ1-4,TRBD1,TGTGCCAGCAGCGTAGGCGGGACAGGAGAGGCTAATGAAAAACTGTTTTTT,CASSVGGTGEANEKLFF
TRBV7-9,-,16,TRBJ1-2,-,TGTGCCAGCAGCTTATCGGAGATAGGGGGGCCGGACGGCTACACCTTC,CASSLSEIGGPDGYTF
TRBV7-9,-,14,TRBJ2-7,-,TGTGCCAGCAGCCTAACCGGGACTGTATACGGGCAGTACTTC,CASSLTGTVYGQYF
TRBV7-2,-,15,TRBJ2-3,-,TGTGCCAGCAGCTTAGCCGTGCTGAGCACAGATACGCAGTATTTT,CASSLAVLSTDTQYF
TRBV14,-,13,TRBJ2-3,-,TGTGCCAGCACGCCGGGCGCCACAGATACGCAGTATTTT,CASTPGATDTQYF